The subject of this entry is one T cell receptor beta chain. Its antigen is currently unknown. This sample was taken from a study of shared clonotypes between healthy human individuals. Overall study findings and caveats: Only blood samples were collected, and tissue repertoires likely differ.

Naivety among CD8 cells was defined by CD45RO negativity and positive CCR7 selection, thereby excluding terminally differentiated effector memory CD45RA+ cells. The CDR3 has 13 residues. The germline V and J ends were trimmed by 6 bases and 4 bases, with 11 bases remaining between them. CDR1 and CDR2 (germline): MNHEY, SVGAGI. TCRdb keeps only in-frame clones here, not all; method: immunoSEQ multiplex PCR. The sample contains 2 million to 2.5 million clones, approximately 94% of which appear only once. The sequencing sample was made of naive CD8+ T cells from PBMCs. The clonotype was recovered from a man aged 18 to 30 in good health. Some clones in this sample may be carry-over from other donors' samples. The V gene is TRBV6-5, the J gene TRBJ2-3; tentatively, D is TRBD2 (5 bases). For the CDR3, the DNA is TGTGCCAGCAGCCATCGGACTTCAGATACGCAGTATTTT. Its protein product is CASSHRTSDTQYF.